The 29 T cell receptor beta chains presented below share a single source sample, sequenced in a study of cytomegalovirus exposure and HLA in healthy donors. The protocol was immunoSEQ multiplex PCR, while the TCRdb copy is restricted to in-frame clones and leaves out a portion. The sample lists roughly 63,000 clones, around 90% occurring once. What was sequenced was PBMCs. These receptors originate from a woman younger than 35 in good health and CMV-seronegative.

This clone has a single count. The chain is built from TRBV7-6 and TRBJ2-3, with D perhaps TRBD1 (6 bases). The V and J ends lost 4 bases and 5 bases respectively, with 25 bases between them. Germline CDR1 reads SGHVS; CDR2 reads FNYEAQ. The CDR3 has 18 residues. The CDR3 sequence is CASSSNTRGQILRDTQYF. CDR3 nucleotides: TGTGCCAGCAGCTCCAACACCCGTGGACAGATATTAAGAGATACGCAGTATTTT.

The gene calls are TRBV28 and TRBJ1-3; D remains ambiguous. The CDR3 runs to 11 residues. V was trimmed by 10 bases and J by 4 bases, leaving 8 bases between them. Germline V gives CDR1 MDHEN, CDR2 SYDVKM. CDR3 in DNA: TGTGCCACCGGAGGCGGAAACACCATATATTTT. It yields the protein CATGGGNTIYF.

The chain combines TRBV19 with TRBJ1-5, with 10 positions matching TRBD1. This CDR3 spans 16 amino acids. Germline CDR1 and CDR2: LNHDA and SQIVND (reference sequence). Losses at the gene ends were 7 bases for V and 4 bases for J; bases not matched to a gene: 10. CDR3 residues: CASKGRGQGSNQPQHF. CDR3 bases: TGTGCCAGTAAAGGTAGGGGACAGGGGTCGAATCAGCCCCAGCATTTT.

The chain employs TRBV7-6 and TRBJ2-3; TRBD2 matches at 8 bases. The CDR3 is 15 amino acids. CDR1 is SGHVS, CDR2 FNYEAQ, per germline. J lost 2 bases, V lost 4 bases, and 5 bases had no gene match. Written as DNA, the CDR3 is TGTGCCAGCAGCTCAAGCGGGGGCGACACAGATACGCAGTATTTT. The encoded protein is CASSSSGGDTDTQYF.

The rearrangement joins TRBV7-2 to TRBJ2-7; D is undetermined. V was pared by 7 bases and J by 4 bases, with 14 bases between. Germline loops: CDR1 SGHTA, CDR2 FQGNSA. The CDR3 is 13 residues long. CDR3 sequence: CASTTPGAYEQYF. In DNA, the CDR3 is TGTGCCAGCACCACCCCCGGAGCTTACGAGCAGTACTTC.

DNA of the CDR3: TGTGCCCGTCAGACTAAAAACACAGATACGCAGTATTTT. It codes for CARQTKNTDTQYF. The chain joins TRBV30 to TRBJ2-3; D may be TRBD2 (5 bases). V dropped 8 bases and J dropped 2 bases, with 14 bases sitting between them. The CDR3 runs to 13 residues. Germline assignment: CDR1 GTSNPN and CDR2 SVGIG (reference sequence).

By share, this clone counts as medium-sized. J is TRBJ2-1 and V is TRBV6-4, with 12 bases fitting TRBD2. The CDR3 has 16 residues. V gave up 2 bases and J gave up 3 bases; unmatched junction bases: 2. From germline, CDR1 is MRHNA and CDR2 SNTAGT. The CDR3 coding sequence is TGTGCCAGCAGTGACCGACTAGCGGGAGACTACAATGAGCAGTTCTTC. Encoded protein: CASSDRLAGDYNEQFF.

This chain joins TRBV29-1 and TRBJ2-1, with D possibly TRBD2 on 6 matching bases. The CDR3 covers 12 residues. The germline CDR1 and CDR2 sequences are SQVTM and ANQGSEA. Trimming pared 7 bases from V and 8 bases from J, leaving 15 bases between. In DNA form, the CDR3 reads TGCAGCGGGAGGGTCCTCTCCGATGAGCAGTTCTTC. Translation gives CSGRVLSDEQFF.

This clone was observed a single time. This sequence joins TRBV18 and TRBJ2-5; 13 bases match TRBD2. Germline trimming cut 1 base from V and 0 bases from J; bases unmatched to any gene: 2. CDR3 length equals 17 residues. The germline CDR1 and CDR2 sequences are KGHSH and LQKENI. CDR3 region: CASSPRTSGSHQETQYF. The CDR3 bases are TGTGCCAGCTCACCACGGACTAGCGGGAGCCACCAAGAGACCCAGTACTTC. The full variable domain, completed using reference TRBV18 and TRBJ2-5, is NAGVMQNPRHLVRRRGQEARLRCSPMKGHSHVYWYRQLPEEGLKFMVYLQKENIIDESGMPKERFSAEFPKEGPSILRIQQVVRGDSAAYFCASSPRTSGSHQETQYFGPGTRLLVL.

This rearrangement joins TRBV5-8 to TRBJ1-1; D might be TRBD1 (5 bases). Germline values: CDR1 SGHTS, CDR2 YDEGEE. The CDR3 has 15 amino acids. V gave up 3 bases and J gave up 0 bases, with 12 bases separating them. The CDR3 is CASSSRRGLNTEAFF. As DNA, the CDR3 is TGTGCCAGCAGCTCCCGGAGGGGACTGAACACTGAAGCTTTCTTT.

This chain uses TRBV6-6 with TRBJ1-1, with D unresolved. Germline V gene sequence: CDR1 MNHNY, CDR2 SVGAGI (reference sequence). The CDR3 contains 14 residues. Trimming took 0 bases from V and 0 from J, leaving 5 bases between them. As DNA, the CDR3 is TGTGCCAGCAGTTACTCAGGAGTGAACACTGAAGCTTTCTTT. Its translation is CASSYSGVNTEAFF.

The J gene is TRBJ2-1, the V gene TRBV7-8, with D perhaps TRBD1 (6 bases). Per germline, CDR1 SGHVS and CDR2 FQNEAQ. V lost 2 bases, J lost 3 bases, and 11 bases lay in between. CDR3 length equals 15 residues. CDR3 coding DNA: TGTGCCAGCAGCTTAAGGGCGGACAGCTACAATGAGCAGTTCTTC. It codes for CASSLRADSYNEQFF.

The gene calls are TRBV7-8 and TRBJ2-2; TRBD1 agrees at 7 bases. This CDR3 has 17 amino acids. Trimming took 1 base from V and 5 from J; bases not matched to a gene: 10. Looked up from germline, CDR1 is SGHVS and CDR2 is FQNEAQ. The CDR3, as DNA: TGTGCCAGCAGCTTAGAAAGACAGGGCTTTAGGACCGGGGAGCTGTTTTTT. Its translation is CASSLERQGFRTGELFF.

The gene calls are TRBV28 and TRBJ2-7; D may be TRBD2 (5 bases). The germline CDR1 and CDR2 sequences are MDHEN and SYDVKM. Trimming pared 2 bases from V and 6 bases from J, leaving 11 bases between. This CDR3 contains 13 residues. CDR3: CASSLGAGLEQYF. CDR3 bases: TGTGCCAGCAGTTTAGGTGCGGGCCTCGAGCAGTACTTC. Full variable domain (missing parts from reference TRBV28 and TRBJ2-7): DVKVTQSSRYLVKRTGEKVFLECVQDMDHENMFWYRQDPGLGLRLIYFSYDVKMKEKGDIPEGYSVSREKKERFSLILESASTNQTSMYLCASSLGAGLEQYFGPGTRLTVT.

By frequency in the sample, this clone is medium-sized. The chain is built from TRBV10-3 and TRBJ1-2; D is undetermined. Trimming took 6 bases from V and 3 from J, leaving 8 bases between them. Looked up from germline, CDR1 is ENHRY and CDR2 is SYGVKD. The CDR3 sequence is 12 residues long. CDR3 sequence: CAISTGDYGYTF. The CDR3 coding sequence is TGTGCCATCAGCACCGGGGACTATGGCTACACCTTC.

The chain links TRBV4-1 to TRBJ1-2; 7 nucleotides match TRBD1. Losses at the gene ends were 2 bases for V and 5 bases for J; bases not matched to a gene: 8. CDR1 MGHRA and CDR2 YSYEKL come from the germline V gene. This CDR3 comprises 15 residues. The CDR3 nucleotides are TGCGCCAGCAGCCAATCGACAGGGTATGGGTATGGCTACACCTTC. Amino acid sequence: CASSQSTGYGYGYTF.

The rearrangement links TRBV12-5 to TRBJ2-2, with TRBD1 as a possible D gene (6 bases). Germline loops: CDR1 LGHNT, CDR2 FRNRAP. CDR3 size: 13 residues. Trimming left V 2 bases short and J 5 bases short, with 6 bases between. The CDR3 bases are TGTGCTAGTGGTTTGACAGGGACCGGGGAGCTGTTTTTT. Its translation is CASGLTGTGELFF.

The rearrangement joins TRBV2 to TRBJ2-7; 10 bases line up with TRBD2. Per the germline V gene, CDR1 is SNHLY and CDR2 is FYNNEI. CDR3 length: 15 amino acids. The junction had 8 bases not matched to a gene; V was cut back by 6 bases and J by 3 bases. This CDR3 reads CASRRSGGADYEQYF. Written as DNA, the CDR3 is TGTGCCAGCAGGAGGAGCGGGGGGGCCGACTACGAGCAGTACTTC. Looking up the rest from reference TRBV2 and TRBJ2-7 gives the full variable domain: EPEVTQTPSHQVTQMGQEVILRCVPISNHLYFYWYRQILGQKVEFLVSFYNNEISEKSEIFDDQFSVERPDGSNFTLKIRSTKLEDSAMYFCASRRSGGADYEQYFGPGTRLTVT.

The rearrangement joins TRBV23-1 to TRBJ2-5, with 12 bases lining up with TRBD2. TRBV23-1 is assigned to the ORF class and has an uncertain function. J gave up 1 base and V 9 bases, and 9 bases lay outside the gene matches. The CDR3 has 16 amino acids. The CDR3 nucleotides are TGCGCCAGAGCTTCGTGGACTAGCGGGGCCCAAGAGACCCAGTACTTC. Amino acid sequence: CARASWTSGAQETQYF.

CDR3 sequence reads: CASLHGGGSTEAFF. CDR3 bases: TGTGCCAGCCTGCACGGGGGTGGGAGCACTGAAGCTTTCTTT. This chain joins TRBV7-2 and TRBJ1-1, with D perhaps matching TRBD1 (5 bases). The germline V and J ends were trimmed by 8 bases and 4 bases, with 17 bases remaining between them. The germline gives CDR1 SGHTA, CDR2 FQGNSA. There are 14 residues in the CDR3.

The chain has TRBV7-2 and TRBJ1-5, with 7 bases that match TRBD1. Germline trimming cut 1 base from V and 6 bases from J; bases unmatched to any gene: 6. This CDR3 spans 15 amino acids. Germline V gene data show CDR1 as SGHTA and CDR2 as FQGNSA. CDR3 amino acids: CASSLDRGIGQPQHF. As DNA, the CDR3 is TGTGCCAGCAGCTTAGACAGGGGTATAGGTCAGCCCCAGCATTTT. The complete variable domain, with remaining parts taken from reference TRBV7-2 and TRBJ1-5, reads GAGVSQSPSNKVTEKGKDVELRCDPISGHTALYWYRQSLGQGLEFLIYFQGNSAPDKSGLPSDRFSAERTGGSVSTLTIQRTQQEDSAVYLCASSLDRGIGQPQHFGDGTRLSIL.

The V and J genes are TRBV28 and TRBJ1-5; a weak D match, TRBD1 (5 bases). Per the germline V gene, CDR1 is MDHEN and CDR2 is SYDVKM. The CDR3 is 16 residues long. V was clipped by 3 bases and J by 6 bases, with 18 bases between them. The CDR3 DNA follows: TGTGCCAGCAGTTTTACCAGGGATAGGGATCGTCAGCCCCAGCATTTT. Protein: CASSFTRDRDRQPQHF.

The chain recombines TRBV6-5 with TRBJ1-1; no definite D call. Trimming shortened V by 0 bases and J by 8 bases, and 16 bases separated the two germline ends. This CDR3 is built from 15 residues. CDR1 MNHEY and CDR2 SVGAGI come from the germline V gene. This chain's CDR3 is CASSYSVGRLGEAFF. Written as DNA, the CDR3 is TGTGCCAGCAGTTACTCGGTGGGCAGGCTCGGCGAAGCTTTCTTT.

The CDR3 here is CAIGDTLYEQYF. The DNA for the CDR3 is TGTGCCATCGGCGACACCCTCTACGAGCAGTACTTC. The V call is TRBV10-3, the J call TRBJ2-7; D not certain. The CDR3 has 12 amino acids. Trimming removed 8 bases from V and 3 bases from J, with 11 bases in between. The V gene's germline CDR1 is ENHRY and CDR2 SYGVKD.

This sequence joins TRBV6-4 and TRBJ2-3; D gene ambiguous. Germline V gives CDR1 MRHNA, CDR2 SNTAGT. The CDR3 length is 13 residues. V dropped 6 bases and J dropped 4 bases, with 11 bases sitting between them. The CDR3 coding sequence is TGTGCCAGCAGCGCCTCCCCGGCAGATACGCAGTATTTT. Its translation is CASSASPADTQYF.

V usage is TRBV5-5 and J usage is TRBJ1-3; D gene uncertain. There are 12 residues in the CDR3. Germline assignment: CDR1 SGHKS and CDR2 YYEKEE (reference sequence). V was cut by 1 base and J by 4 bases, with 3 bases left in between. The CDR3 loop is CASSLRGNTIYF. As DNA, the CDR3 is TGTGCCAGCAGCTTGCGGGGAAACACCATATATTTT.

V gene TRBV16 combines with J gene TRBJ2-1; 12 bases fit TRBD1. V shed 0 bases and J 4 bases; nucleotides not matched to a gene: 4. The CDR3 extends over 17 amino acids. In germline, CDR1 is KGHSY, CDR2 FQNENV. The CDR3 is CASSQSGGQGAYNEQFF. The CDR3 bases are TGTGCCAGCAGCCAATCGGGGGGACAGGGGGCTTACAATGAGCAGTTCTTC.

The chain combines TRBV18 with TRBJ2-1; perhaps TRBD2 as D (6 bases). Germline V gene data show CDR1 as KGHSH and CDR2 as LQKENI. The CDR3 has 16 amino acids. Between the trimmed V and J ends, which lost 0 bases and 0 bases, there was a span of 9 bases. For the CDR3, the DNA is TGTGCCAGCTCACCACCTTTCGGGAGCTCCTACAATGAGCAGTTCTTC. Residues: CASSPPFGSSYNEQFF. The whole variable domain, filled in from reference TRBV18 and TRBJ2-1, reads NAGVMQNPRHLVRRRGQEARLRCSPMKGHSHVYWYRQLPEEGLKFMVYLQKENIIDESGMPKERFSAEFPKEGPSILRIQQVVRGDSAAYFCASSPPFGSSYNEQFFGPGTRLTVL.

The chain employs TRBV5-1 and TRBJ2-1; 8 bases agree with TRBD1. This CDR3 is built from 14 residues. V trimming: 5 bases; J trimming: 7 bases; junction bases outside the gene matches: 8. Germline CDR1 is SGHRS and CDR2 is YFSETQ. CDR3 loop: CASSPGQGGNEQFF. For the CDR3, the DNA is TGCGCCAGCAGTCCCGGACAGGGTGGAAATGAGCAGTTCTTC.